A single sample gave rise to the 7 T cell receptor beta chains below, sequenced in a study of response to subunit inactivated influenza vaccine. TCRdb reprocessed the RT-PCR reads with MiXCR, giving one entry per CDR3 protein. The sample shows 700,000 to 800,000 distinct CDR3 sequences, about 18% of them seen only once. Sequences were derived from PBMCs from blood, sampled less than 6 days after vaccination. The receptors derive from a man aged 45-60 years who received an inactivated influenza vaccine.

This clonotype showed up many times. The chain combines TRBV20-1 with TRBJ2-5, with 8 bases fitting TRBD1. Trimming removed 6 bases from V and 6 bases from J; junction bases left unmatched: 3. The CDR3 consists of 11 residues. Germline V gene lookup returns CDR1 DFQATT and CDR2 SNEGSKA (reference sequence). CDR3 sequence: CSARQGKTQYF. CDR3 coding DNA: TGCAGTGCGAGACAGGGGAAGACCCAGTACTTC.

About this clonotype: The junction does not match germline at one end; this may be a read error. J is TRBJ2-1 and V is TRBV24-1; weak D call: TRBD2 (6 bases). The germline CDR1 and CDR2 sequences are KGHDR and SFDVKD. CDR3 size: 13 residues. The CDR3 DNA follows: TGTGCCACCAGTGATTTTGGGACTTCTACTTATCTCTTC. It is translated as CATSDFGTSTYLF.

The CDR3 sequence: CASSSLGAGDSPLHF. The CDR3 nucleotides read TGTGCCAGCAGCTCTTTGGGGGCGGGGGATTCACCCCTCCACTTT. The chain links TRBV7-9 to TRBJ1-6, with D maybe TRBD1 (6 bases). Trimming stripped 4 bases from V and 8 bases from J, with 15 bases between. The CDR3 totals 15 residues. Germline CDR1 is SEHNR and CDR2 is FQNEAQ (reference sequence). Full variable domain (remainder filled in from reference TRBV7-9 and TRBJ1-6): DTGVSQNPRHKITKRGQNVTFRCDPISEHNRLYWYRQTLGQGPEFLTYFQNEAQLEKSRLLSDRFSAERPKGSFSTLEIQRTEQGDSAMYLCASSSLGAGDSPLHFGNGTRLTVT.

This clonotype has just a few counts. This chain links TRBV5-1 with TRBJ2-7, with a weak D call TRBD2 (6 bases). The V gene's germline CDR1 is SGHRS and CDR2 YFSETQ. The CDR3 has 15 residues. V was clipped by 7 bases and J by 0 bases, with 17 bases between them. DNA of the CDR3: TGCGCCAGCGGGGGTGGAGGGACCACCTCCTACGAGCAGTACTTC. This codes for CASGGGGTTSYEQYF.

This clonotype appeared a few times. This chain connects TRBV9 to TRBJ1-2, with 9 bases that match TRBD1. From germline, CDR1 is SGDLS and CDR2 YYNGEE. CDR3 length equals 15 residues. After removal of 3 bases from V and 8 bases from J, the junction contained 11 bases not matched to a gene. The CDR3 DNA is TGTGCCAGCAGCGCCCTTGGGACAGGGTATGGCGGCTACACCTTC. It specifies CASSALGTGYGGYTF.

This clonotype has more than one count but fewer than ten. The V gene is TRBV27, the J gene TRBJ1-3; TRBD1 is a possible D gene (5 bases). Germline lookup yields CDR1 MNHEY and CDR2 SMNVEV (reference sequence). V lost 4 bases and J lost 0, with 13 bases in between. This CDR3 spans 16 amino acids. The CDR3 is CASSSRGYSSGNTIYF. In DNA, the CDR3 is TGTGCCAGCAGTTCGCGGGGCTACAGCTCTGGAAACACCATATATTTT.

This clonotype was counted only a few times. V is TRBV7-8 and J is TRBJ2-2, with 7 bases fitting TRBD2. Germline V gives CDR1 SGHVS, CDR2 FQNEAQ. V was pared by 2 bases and J by 2 bases, with 14 bases of the junction left unmatched. This CDR3 has 19 amino acids. The CDR3 DNA reads TGTGCCAGCAGCTTAAAGCTAGCGGAGATGCATCCAAACACCGGGGAGCTGTTTTTT. Amino acids: CASSLKLAEMHPNTGELFF.